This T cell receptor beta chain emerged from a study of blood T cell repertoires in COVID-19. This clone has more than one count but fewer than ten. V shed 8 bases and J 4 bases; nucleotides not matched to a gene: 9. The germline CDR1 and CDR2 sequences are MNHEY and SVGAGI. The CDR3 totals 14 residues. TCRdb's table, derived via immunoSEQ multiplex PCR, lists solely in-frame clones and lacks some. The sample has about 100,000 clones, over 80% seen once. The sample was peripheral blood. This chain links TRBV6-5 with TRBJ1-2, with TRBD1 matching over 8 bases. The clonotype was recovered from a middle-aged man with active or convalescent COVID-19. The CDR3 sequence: CASESTGGSYGYTF. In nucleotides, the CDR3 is TGTGCCAGCGAGAGCACAGGGGGAAGCTATGGCTACACCTTC.